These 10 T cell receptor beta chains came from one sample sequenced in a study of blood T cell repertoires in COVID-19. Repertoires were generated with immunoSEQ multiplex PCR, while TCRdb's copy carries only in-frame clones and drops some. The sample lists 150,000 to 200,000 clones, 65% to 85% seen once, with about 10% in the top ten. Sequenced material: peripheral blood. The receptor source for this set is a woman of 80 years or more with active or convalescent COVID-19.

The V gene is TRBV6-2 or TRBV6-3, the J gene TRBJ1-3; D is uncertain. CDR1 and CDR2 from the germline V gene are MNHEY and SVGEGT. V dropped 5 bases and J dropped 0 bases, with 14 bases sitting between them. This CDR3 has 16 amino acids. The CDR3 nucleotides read TGTGCCAGCAGTCGCACTGGACGGGACTCTGGAAACACCATATATTTT. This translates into CASSRTGRDSGNTIYF.

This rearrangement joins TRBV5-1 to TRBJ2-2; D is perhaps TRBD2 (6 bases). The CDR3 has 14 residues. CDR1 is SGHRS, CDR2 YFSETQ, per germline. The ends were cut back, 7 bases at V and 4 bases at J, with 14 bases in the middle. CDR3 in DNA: TGCGCCAGCCAGGGTACGCGGGGCACCGGGGAGCTGTTTTTT. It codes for CASQGTRGTGELFF.

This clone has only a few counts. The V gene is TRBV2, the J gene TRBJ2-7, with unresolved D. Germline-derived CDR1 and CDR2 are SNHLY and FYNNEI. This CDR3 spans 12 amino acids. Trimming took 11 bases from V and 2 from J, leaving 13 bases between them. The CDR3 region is CAGSAETYEQYF. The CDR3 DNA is TGTGCCGGATCGGCGGAAACCTACGAGCAGTACTTC. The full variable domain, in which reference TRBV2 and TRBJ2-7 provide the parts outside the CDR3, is EPEVTQTPSHQVTQMGQEVILRCVPISNHLYFYWYRQILGQKVEFLVSFYNNEISEKSEIFDDQFSVERPDGSNFTLKIRSTKLEDSAMYFCAGSAETYEQYFGPGTRLTVT.

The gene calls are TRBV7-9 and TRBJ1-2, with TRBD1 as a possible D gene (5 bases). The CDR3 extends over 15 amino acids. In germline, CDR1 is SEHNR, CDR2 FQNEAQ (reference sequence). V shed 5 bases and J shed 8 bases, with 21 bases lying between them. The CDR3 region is CASSRAGTGETGYTF. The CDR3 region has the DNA TGTGCCAGCAGCCGAGCGGGTACGGGGGAAACCGGCTACACCTTC.

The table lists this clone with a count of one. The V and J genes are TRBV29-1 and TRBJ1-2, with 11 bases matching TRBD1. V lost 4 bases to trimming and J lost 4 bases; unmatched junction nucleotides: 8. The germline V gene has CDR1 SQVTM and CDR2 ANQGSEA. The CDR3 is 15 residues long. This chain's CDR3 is CSVARTGGEAYGYTF. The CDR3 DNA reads TGCAGCGTTGCCCGGACAGGGGGCGAGGCCTATGGCTACACCTTC.

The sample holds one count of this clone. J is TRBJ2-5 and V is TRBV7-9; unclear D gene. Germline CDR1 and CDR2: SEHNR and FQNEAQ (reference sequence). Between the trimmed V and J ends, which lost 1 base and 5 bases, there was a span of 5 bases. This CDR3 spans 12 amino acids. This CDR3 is CASSLVYETQYF. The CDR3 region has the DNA TGTGCCAGCAGCTTAGTCTATGAGACCCAGTACTTC.

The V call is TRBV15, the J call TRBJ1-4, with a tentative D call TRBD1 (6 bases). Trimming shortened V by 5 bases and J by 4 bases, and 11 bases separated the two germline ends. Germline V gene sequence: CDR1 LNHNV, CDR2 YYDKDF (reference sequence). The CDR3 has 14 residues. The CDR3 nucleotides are TGTGCCACCAGCCTACAGGGTCTTAATGAAAAACTGTTTTTT. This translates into CATSLQGLNEKLFF.

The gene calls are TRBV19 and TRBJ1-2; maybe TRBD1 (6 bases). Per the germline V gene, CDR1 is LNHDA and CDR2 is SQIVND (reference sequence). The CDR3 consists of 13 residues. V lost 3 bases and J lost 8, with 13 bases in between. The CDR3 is CASSMGGRPGYTF. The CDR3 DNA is TGTGCCAGTAGTATGGGGGGGCGGCCAGGCTACACCTTC.

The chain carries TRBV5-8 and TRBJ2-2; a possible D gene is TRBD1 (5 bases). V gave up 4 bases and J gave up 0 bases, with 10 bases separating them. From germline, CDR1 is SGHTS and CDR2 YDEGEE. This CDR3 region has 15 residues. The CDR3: CASSITGTNTGELFF. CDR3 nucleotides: TGTGCCAGCAGCATTACAGGAACGAACACCGGGGAGCTGTTTTTT.

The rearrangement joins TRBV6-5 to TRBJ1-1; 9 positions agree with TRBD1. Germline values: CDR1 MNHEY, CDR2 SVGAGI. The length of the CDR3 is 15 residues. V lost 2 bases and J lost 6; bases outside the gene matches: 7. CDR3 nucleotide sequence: TGTGCCAGCAGTTACCAGGGACAGGGAAAGGCTGAAGCTTTCTTT. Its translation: CASSYQGQGKAEAFF.